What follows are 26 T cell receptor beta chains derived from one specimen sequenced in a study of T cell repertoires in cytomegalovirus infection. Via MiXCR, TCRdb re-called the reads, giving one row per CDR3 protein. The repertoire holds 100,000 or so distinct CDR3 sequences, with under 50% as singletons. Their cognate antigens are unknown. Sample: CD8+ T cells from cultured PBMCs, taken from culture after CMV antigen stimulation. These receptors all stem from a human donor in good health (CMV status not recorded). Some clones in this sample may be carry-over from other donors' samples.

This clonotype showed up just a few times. The DNA for the CDR3 is TGTGCCAGCAGCCAATCCCACAGGGGGACAAACAATGAGCAGTTCTTC. Protein: CASSQSHRGTNNEQFF. The chain links TRBV14 to TRBJ2-1; 8 bases map to TRBD1. Germline V gives CDR1 SGHDN, CDR2 FVKESK. The CDR3 length is 16 residues. The trim removed 2 bases at V and 5 bases at J, leaving 8 bases unmatched. Together with reference TRBV14 and TRBJ2-1, the CDR3 gives the full variable domain: EAGVTQFPSHSVIEKGQTVTLRCDPISGHDNLYWYRRVMGKEIKFLLHFVKESKQDESGMPNNRFLAERTGGTYSTLKVQPAELEDSGVYFCASSQSHRGTNNEQFFGPGTRLTVL.

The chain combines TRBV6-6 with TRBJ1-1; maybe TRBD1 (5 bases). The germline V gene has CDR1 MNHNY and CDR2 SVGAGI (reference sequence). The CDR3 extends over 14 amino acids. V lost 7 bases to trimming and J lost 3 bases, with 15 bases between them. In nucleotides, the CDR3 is TGTGCCAGCACGATCCCCTTGACAGACACTGAAGCTTTCTTT. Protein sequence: CASTIPLTDTEAFF.

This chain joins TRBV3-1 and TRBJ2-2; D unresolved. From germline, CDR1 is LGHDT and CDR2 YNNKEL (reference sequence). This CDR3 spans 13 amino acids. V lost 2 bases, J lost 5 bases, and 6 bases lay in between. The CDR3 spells CASSQLVTGELFF. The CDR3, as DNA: TGTGCCAGCAGCCAATTAGTGACCGGGGAGCTGTTTTTT.

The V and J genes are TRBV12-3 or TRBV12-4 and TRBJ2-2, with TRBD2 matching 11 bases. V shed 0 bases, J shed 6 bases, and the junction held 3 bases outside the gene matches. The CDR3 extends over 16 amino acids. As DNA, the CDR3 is TGTGCCAGCAGTTTAGCGCTAGCGGGGGGTGCCGGGGAGCTGTTTTTT. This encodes CASSLALAGGAGELFF.

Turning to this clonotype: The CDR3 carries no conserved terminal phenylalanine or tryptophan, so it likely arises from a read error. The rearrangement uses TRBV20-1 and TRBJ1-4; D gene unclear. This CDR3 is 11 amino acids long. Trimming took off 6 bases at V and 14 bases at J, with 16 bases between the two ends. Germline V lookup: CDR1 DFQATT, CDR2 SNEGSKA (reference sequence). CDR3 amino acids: CSAATFRGLFL. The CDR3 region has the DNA TGCAGTGCCGCTACATTTCGGGGTCTGTTTCTT.

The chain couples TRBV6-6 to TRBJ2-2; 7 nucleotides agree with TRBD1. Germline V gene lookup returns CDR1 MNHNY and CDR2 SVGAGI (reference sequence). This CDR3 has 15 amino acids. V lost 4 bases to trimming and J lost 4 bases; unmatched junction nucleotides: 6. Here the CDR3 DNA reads TGTGCCAGCAGTTTAGGGACAGTGTCCACCGGGGAGCTGTTTTTT. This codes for CASSLGTVSTGELFF.

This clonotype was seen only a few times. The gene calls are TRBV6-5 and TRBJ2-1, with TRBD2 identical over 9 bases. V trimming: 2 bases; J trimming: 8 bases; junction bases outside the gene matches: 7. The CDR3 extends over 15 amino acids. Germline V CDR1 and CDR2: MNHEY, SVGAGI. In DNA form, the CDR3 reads TGTGCCAGCAGTTACGGGGCGGGGGGGCCAGATGAGCAGTTCTTC. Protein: CASSYGAGGPDEQFF.

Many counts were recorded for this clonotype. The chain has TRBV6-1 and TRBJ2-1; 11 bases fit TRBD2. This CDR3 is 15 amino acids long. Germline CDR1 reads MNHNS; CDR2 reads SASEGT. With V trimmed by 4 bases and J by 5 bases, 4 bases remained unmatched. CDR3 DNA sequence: TGTGCCAGCAGTGTAACTAGCGGGGGCAACAATGAGCAGTTCTTC. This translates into CASSVTSGGNNEQFF.

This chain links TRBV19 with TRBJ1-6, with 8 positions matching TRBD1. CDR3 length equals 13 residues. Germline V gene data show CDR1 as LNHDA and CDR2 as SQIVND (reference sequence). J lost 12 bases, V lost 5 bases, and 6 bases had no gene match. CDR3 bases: TGTGCCAGTAGTGGACAGGGATCCGTACCCCTCCACTTT. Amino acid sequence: CASSGQGSVPLHF.

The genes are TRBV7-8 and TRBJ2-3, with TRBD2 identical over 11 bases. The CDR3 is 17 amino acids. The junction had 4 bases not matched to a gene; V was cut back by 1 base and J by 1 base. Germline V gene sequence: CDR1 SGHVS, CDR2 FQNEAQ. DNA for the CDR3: TGTGCCAGCAGCTTAGTCGAGACTAGCGGGGGCACAGATACGCAGTATTTT. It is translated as CASSLVETSGGTDTQYF.

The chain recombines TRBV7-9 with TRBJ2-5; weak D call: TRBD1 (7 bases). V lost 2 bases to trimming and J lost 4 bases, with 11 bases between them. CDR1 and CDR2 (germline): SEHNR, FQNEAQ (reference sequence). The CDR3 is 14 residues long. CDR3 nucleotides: TGTGCCAGCAGCTTACCAGGGGGAGGAGAGACCCAGTACTTC. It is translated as CASSLPGGGETQYF.

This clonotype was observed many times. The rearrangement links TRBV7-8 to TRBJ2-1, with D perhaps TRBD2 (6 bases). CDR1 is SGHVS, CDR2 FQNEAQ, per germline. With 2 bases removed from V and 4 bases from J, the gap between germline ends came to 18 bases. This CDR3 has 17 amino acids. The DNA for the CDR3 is TGTGCCAGCAGCTTACGTGTGGGGGGTACCTATTACAATGAGCAGTTCTTC. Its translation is CASSLRVGGTYYNEQFF.

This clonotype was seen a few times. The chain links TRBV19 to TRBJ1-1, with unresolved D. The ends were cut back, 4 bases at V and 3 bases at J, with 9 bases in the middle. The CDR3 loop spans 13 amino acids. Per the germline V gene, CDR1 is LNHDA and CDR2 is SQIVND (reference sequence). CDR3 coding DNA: TGTGCCAGTAGTAAGAGGGAAGACACTGAAGCTTTCTTT. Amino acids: CASSKREDTEAFF.

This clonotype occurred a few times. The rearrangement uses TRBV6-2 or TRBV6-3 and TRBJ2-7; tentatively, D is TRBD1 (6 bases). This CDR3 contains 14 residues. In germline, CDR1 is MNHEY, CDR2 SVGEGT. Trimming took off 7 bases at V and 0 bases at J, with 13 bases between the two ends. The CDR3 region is CASTTGLYSYEQYF. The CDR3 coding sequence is TGTGCCAGCACTACAGGGTTGTACTCCTACGAGCAGTACTTC.

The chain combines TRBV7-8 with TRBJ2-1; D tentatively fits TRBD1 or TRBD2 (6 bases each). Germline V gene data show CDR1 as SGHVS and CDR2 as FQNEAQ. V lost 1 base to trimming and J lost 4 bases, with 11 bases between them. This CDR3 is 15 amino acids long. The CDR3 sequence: CASSLDRGPYNEQFF. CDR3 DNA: TGTGCCAGCAGCTTAGACCGGGGGCCTTACAATGAGCAGTTCTTC.

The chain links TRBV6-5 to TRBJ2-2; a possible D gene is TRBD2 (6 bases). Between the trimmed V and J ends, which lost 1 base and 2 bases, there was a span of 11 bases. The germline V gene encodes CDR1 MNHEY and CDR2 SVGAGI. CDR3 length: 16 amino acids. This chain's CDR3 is CASSYWISGNTGELFF. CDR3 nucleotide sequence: TGTGCCAGCAGTTACTGGATTAGCGGAAACACCGGGGAGCTGTTTTTT.

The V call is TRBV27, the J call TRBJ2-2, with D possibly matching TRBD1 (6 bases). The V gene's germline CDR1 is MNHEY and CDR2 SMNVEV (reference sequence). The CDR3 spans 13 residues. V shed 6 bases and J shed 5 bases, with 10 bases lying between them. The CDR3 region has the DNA TGTGCCAGCAGCCGACAGGTGACCGGGGAGCTGTTTTTT. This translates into CASSRQVTGELFF.

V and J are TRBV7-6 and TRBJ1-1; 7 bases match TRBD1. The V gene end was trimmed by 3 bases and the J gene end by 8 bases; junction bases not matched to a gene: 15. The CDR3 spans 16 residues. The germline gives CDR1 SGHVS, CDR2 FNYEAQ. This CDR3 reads CASSFDRKTGSGEAFF. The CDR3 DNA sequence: TGTGCCAGCAGCTTCGATAGAAAGACAGGGAGTGGGGAAGCTTTCTTT.

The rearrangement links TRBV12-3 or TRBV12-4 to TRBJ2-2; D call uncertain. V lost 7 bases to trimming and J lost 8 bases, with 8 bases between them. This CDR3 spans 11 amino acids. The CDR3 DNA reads TGTGCCAGCACCACCCTGGGGGAGCTGTTTTTT. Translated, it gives CASTTLGELFF.

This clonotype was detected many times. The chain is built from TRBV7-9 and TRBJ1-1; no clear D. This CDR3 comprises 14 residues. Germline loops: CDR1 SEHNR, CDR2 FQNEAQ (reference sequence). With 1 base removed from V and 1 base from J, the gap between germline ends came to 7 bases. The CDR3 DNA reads TGTGCCAGCAGCTTAGTAGACGAGAACACTGAAGCTTTCTTT. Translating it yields CASSLVDENTEAFF.

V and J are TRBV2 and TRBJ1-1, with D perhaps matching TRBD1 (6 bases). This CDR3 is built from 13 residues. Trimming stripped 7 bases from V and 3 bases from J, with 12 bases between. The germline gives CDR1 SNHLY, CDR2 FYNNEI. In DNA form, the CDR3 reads TGTGCCAGCAAAGGGGGACCCTACACTGAAGCTTTCTTT. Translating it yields CASKGGPYTEAFF.

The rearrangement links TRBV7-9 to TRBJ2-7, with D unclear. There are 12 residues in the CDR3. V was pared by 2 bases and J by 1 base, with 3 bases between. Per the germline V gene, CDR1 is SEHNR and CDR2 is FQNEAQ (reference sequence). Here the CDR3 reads CASSLMSYEQYF. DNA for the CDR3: TGTGCCAGCAGCTTAATGTCCTACGAGCAGTACTTC. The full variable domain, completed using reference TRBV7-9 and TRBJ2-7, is DTGVSQNPRHKITKRGQNVTFRCDPISEHNRLYWYRQTLGQGPEFLTYFQNEAQLEKSRLLSDRFSAERPKGSFSTLEIQRTEQGDSAMYLCASSLMSYEQYFGPGTRLTVT.

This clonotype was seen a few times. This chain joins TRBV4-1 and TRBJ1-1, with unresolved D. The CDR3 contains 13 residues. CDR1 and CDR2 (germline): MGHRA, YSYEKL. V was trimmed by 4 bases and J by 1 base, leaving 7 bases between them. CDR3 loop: CASSPQANTEAFF. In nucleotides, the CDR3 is TGCGCCAGCAGCCCTCAGGCGAACACTGAAGCTTTCTTT.

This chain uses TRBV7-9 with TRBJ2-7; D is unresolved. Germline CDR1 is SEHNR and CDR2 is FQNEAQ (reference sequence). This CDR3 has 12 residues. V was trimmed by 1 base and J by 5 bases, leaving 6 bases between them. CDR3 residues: CASSLDGHEQYF. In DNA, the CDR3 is TGTGCCAGCAGCTTAGATGGACACGAGCAGTACTTC.

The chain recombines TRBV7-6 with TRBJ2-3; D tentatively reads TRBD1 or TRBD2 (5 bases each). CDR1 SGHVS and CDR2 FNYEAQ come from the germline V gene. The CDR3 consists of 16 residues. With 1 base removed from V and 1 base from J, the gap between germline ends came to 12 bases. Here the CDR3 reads CASSLGGMGGTDTQYF. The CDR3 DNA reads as TGTGCCAGCAGCTTAGGGGGGATGGGGGGCACAGATACGCAGTATTTT.

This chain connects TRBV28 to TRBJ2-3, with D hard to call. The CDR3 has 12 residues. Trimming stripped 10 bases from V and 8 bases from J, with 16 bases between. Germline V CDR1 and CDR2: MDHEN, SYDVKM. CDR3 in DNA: TGTGCCACCCGGTTTCAGGAAGGTACGCAGTATTTT. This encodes CATRFQEGTQYF.